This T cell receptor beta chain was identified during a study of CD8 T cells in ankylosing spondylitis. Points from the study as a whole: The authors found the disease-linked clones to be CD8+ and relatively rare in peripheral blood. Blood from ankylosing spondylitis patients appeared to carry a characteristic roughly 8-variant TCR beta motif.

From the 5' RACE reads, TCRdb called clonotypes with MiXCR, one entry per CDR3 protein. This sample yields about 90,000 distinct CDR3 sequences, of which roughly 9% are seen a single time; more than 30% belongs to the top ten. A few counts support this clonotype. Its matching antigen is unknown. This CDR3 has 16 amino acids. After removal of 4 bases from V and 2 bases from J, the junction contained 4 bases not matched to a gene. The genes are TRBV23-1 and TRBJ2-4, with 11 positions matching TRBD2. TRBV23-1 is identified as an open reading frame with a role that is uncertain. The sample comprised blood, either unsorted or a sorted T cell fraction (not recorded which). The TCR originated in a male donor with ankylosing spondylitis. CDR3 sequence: CASSRSGRVTKNIQYF. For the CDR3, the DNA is TGCGCCAGCAGTCGTAGCGGGAGGGTTACCAAAAACATTCAGTACTTC.